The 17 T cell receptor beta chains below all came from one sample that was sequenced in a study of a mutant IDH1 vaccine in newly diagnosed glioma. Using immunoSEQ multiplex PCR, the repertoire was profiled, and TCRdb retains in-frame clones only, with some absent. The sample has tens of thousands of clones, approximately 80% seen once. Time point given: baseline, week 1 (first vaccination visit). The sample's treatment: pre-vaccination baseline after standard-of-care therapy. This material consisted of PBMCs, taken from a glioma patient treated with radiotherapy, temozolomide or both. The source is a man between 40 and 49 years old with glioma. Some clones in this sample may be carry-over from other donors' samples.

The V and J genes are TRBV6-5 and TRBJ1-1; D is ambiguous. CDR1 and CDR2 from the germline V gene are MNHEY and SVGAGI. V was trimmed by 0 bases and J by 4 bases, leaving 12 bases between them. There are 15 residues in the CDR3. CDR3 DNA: TGTGCCAGCAGTTACTCGTTGAGTTGGGGCACTGAAGCTTTCTTT. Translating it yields CASSYSLSWGTEAFF.

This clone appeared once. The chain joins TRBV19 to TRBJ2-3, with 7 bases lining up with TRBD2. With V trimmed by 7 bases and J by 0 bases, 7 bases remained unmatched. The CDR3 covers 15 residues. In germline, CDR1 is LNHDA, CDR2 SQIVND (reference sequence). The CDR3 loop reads CASTQTSTSTDTQYF. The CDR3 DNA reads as TGTGCCAGTACACAGACTAGCACTAGCACAGATACGCAGTATTTT.

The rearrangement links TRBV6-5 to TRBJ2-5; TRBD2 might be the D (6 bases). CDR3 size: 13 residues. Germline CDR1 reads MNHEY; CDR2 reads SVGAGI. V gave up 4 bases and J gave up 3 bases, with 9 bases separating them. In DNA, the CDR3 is TGTGCCAGCAGTTTTAGCGGTAAAGAGACCCAGTACTTC. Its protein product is CASSFSGKETQYF.

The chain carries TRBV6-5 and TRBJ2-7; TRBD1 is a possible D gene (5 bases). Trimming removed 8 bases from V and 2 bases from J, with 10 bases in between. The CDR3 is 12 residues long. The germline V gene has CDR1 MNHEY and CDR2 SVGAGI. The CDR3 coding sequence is TGTGCCAGCGGGGCAGGCCCCTACGAGCAGTACTTC. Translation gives CASGAGPYEQYF.

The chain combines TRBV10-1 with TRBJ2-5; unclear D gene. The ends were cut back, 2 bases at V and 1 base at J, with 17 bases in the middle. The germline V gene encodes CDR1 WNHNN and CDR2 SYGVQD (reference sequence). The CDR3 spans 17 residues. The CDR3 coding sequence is TGCGCCAGCAGTGAGGGAACAGTCCGGGCAACCCAAGAGACCCAGTACTTC. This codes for CASSEGTVRATQETQYF.

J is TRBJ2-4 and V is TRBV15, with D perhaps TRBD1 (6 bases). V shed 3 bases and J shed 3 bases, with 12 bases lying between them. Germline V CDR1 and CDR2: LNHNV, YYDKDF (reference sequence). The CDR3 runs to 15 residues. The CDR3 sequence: CATSRVTGGKNIQYF. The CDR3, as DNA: TGTGCCACCAGCAGGGTGACAGGAGGCAAAAACATTCAGTACTTC.

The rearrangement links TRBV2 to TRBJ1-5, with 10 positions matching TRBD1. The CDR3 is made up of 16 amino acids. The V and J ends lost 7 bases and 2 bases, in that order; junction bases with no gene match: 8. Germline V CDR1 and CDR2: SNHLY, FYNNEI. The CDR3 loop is CASKPGQGYRNQPQHF. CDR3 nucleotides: TGTGCCAGCAAACCGGGACAGGGGTATCGCAATCAGCCCCAGCATTTT.

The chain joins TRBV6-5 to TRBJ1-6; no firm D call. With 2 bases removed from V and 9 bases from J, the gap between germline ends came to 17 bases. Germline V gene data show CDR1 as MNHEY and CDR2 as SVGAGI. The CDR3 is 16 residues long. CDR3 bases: TGTGCCAGCAGTTACGAGAAGGCCCTGCCTGGTTCACCCCTCCACTTT. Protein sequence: CASSYEKALPGSPLHF.

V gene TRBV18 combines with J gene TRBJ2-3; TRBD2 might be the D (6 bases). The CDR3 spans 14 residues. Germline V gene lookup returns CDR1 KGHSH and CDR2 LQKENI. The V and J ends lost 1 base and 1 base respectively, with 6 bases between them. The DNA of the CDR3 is TGTGCCAGCTCACCACGGAGGGGCACAGATACGCAGTATTTT. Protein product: CASSPRRGTDTQYF.

Here the CDR3 reads CSAGGVDIQYF. The CDR3 DNA is TGCAGTGCAGGGGGTGTAGACATTCAGTACTTC. The V and J genes are TRBV20-1 and TRBJ2-4; possible D gene TRBD1, 6 bases. V was pared by 6 bases and J by 8 bases, with 11 bases between. CDR3 length: 11 amino acids. In germline, CDR1 is DFQATT, CDR2 SNEGSKA (reference sequence).

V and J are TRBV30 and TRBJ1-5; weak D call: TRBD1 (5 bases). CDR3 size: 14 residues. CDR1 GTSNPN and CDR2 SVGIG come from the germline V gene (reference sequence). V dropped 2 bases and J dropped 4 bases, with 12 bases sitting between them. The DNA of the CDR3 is TGTGCCTGGAGTTTTATGGGGGTAAATCAGCCCCAGCATTTT. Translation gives CAWSFMGVNQPQHF.

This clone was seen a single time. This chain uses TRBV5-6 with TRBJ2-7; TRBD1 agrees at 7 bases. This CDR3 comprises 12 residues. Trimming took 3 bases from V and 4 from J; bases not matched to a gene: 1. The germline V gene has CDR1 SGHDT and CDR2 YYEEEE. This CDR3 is CASSSGGYEQYF. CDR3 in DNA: TGTGCCAGCAGCTCAGGGGGATACGAGCAGTACTTC.

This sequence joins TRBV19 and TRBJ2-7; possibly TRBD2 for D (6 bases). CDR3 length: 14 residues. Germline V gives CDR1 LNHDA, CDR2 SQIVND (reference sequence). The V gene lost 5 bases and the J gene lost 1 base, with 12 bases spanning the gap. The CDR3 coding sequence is TGTGCCAGTAGTCCATCGGGAGCATCCTACGAGCAGTACTTC. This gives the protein CASSPSGASYEQYF. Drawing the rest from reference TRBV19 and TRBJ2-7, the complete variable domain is DGGITQSPKYLFRKEGQNVTLSCEQNLNHDAMYWYRQDPGQGLRLIYYSQIVNDFQKGDIAEGYSVSREKKESFPLTVTSAQKNPTAFYLCASSPSGASYEQYFGPGTRLTVT.

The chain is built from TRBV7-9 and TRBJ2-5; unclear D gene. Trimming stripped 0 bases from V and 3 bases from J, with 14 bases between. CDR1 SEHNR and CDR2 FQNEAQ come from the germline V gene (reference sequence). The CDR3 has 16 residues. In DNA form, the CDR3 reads TGTGCCAGCAGCTTAGCACCAGCCGTGCCTGAAGAGACCCAGTACTTC. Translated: CASSLAPAVPEETQYF.

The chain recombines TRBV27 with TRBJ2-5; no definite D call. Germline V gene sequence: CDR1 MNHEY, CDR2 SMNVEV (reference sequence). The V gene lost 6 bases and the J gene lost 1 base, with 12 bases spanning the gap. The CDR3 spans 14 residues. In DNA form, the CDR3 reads TGTGCCAGCAGCCATGGACGGATCCAAGAGACCCAGTACTTC. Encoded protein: CASSHGRIQETQYF.

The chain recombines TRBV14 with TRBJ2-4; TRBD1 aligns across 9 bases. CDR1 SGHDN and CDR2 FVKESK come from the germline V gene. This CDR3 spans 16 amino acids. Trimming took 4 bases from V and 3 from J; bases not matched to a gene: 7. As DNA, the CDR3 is TGTGCCAGCAGCCGGGACAGGGTAACAGGCAAAAACATTCAGTACTTC. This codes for CASSRDRVTGKNIQYF.

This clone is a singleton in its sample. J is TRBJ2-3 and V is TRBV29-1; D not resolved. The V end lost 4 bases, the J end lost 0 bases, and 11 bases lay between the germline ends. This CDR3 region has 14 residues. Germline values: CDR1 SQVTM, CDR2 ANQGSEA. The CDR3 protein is CSVVVPTSTDTQYF. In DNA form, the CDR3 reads TGCAGCGTTGTCGTACCAACTAGCACAGATACGCAGTATTTT.